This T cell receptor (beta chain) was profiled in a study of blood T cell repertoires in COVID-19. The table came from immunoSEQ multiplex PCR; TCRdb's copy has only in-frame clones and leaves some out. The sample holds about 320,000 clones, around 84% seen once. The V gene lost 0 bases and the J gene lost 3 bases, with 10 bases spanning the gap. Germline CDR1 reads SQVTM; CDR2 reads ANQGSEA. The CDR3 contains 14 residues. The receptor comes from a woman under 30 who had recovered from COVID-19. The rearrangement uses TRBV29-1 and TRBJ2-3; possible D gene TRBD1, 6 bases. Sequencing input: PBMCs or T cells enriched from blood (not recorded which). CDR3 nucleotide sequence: TGCAGCGTTGAAGATCAGGGGTTGACAGATACGCAGTATTTT. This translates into CSVEDQGLTDTQYF.